The 27 T cell receptor beta chains in this list originate from one sample, sequenced in a study of blood T cell repertoires in COVID-19. Only in-frame clones appear in the TCRdb table, and some are missing; sequencing was by immunoSEQ multiplex PCR. This sample carries almost 250,000 clones, 85% of them seen once, and the ten largest clones take approximately 9.6%. Sequencing was carried out using PBMCs or T cells enriched from blood (not recorded which). These receptors all stem from a woman aged 45-65 years with acute COVID-19.

The CDR3 DNA is TGTGCCAGCAGAGACCGGTGGGACAACCAACAAGAGACCCAGTACTTC. This translates into CASRDRWDNQQETQYF. The chain joins TRBV2 to TRBJ2-5, with D tentatively TRBD1 (6 bases). CDR1 SNHLY and CDR2 FYNNEI come from the germline V gene. The CDR3 length is 16 residues. V gave up 6 bases and J gave up 2 bases, with 19 bases separating them.

This clone was counted a single time. The chain employs TRBV11-3 and TRBJ2-3; no reliable D call. Trimming removed 4 bases at V and 3 bases at J, with 2 bases between. This CDR3 contains 11 residues. Germline V gene data show CDR1 as SGHNT and CDR2 as YENEEA. In DNA, the CDR3 is TGTGCCAGCAGCTCGACAGATACGCAGTATTTT. Protein sequence: CASSSTDTQYF.

The chain carries TRBV27 and TRBJ2-5, with 7 bases identical to TRBD2. V shed 3 bases and J 2 bases; nucleotides not matched to a gene: 6. CDR1 and CDR2 (germline): MNHEY, SMNVEV (reference sequence). CDR3 length: 15 amino acids. In DNA form, the CDR3 reads TGTGCCAGCAGTTTCGTTTGGGGGGGACAAGAGACCCAGTACTTC. It yields the protein CASSFVWGGQETQYF.

V usage is TRBV19 and J usage is TRBJ2-5; D possibly corresponds to TRBD1 (5 bases). V dropped 4 bases and J dropped 5 bases, with 5 bases sitting between them. Germline V gene sequence: CDR1 LNHDA, CDR2 SQIVND (reference sequence). There are 11 residues in the CDR3. CDR3 sequence (DNA): TGTGCCAGTAGTAGGGGCGAGACCCAGTACTTC. This sequence encodes CASSRGETQYF.

V gene TRBV13 combines with J gene TRBJ1-2; TRBD1 agrees at 8 bases. V lost 3 bases to trimming and J lost 3 bases; unmatched junction nucleotides: 3. CDR1 and CDR2 from the germline V gene are PRHDT and FYEKMQ (reference sequence). This CDR3 contains 14 residues. CDR3 in DNA: TGTGCCAGCAGCTTTCCAGGGGGCTACTATGGCTACACCTTC. It is translated as CASSFPGGYYGYTF.

The V gene is TRBV18, the J gene TRBJ2-5; D not certain. This CDR3 is 14 amino acids long. The germline CDR1 and CDR2 sequences are KGHSH and LQKENI. V dropped 5 bases and J dropped 5 bases, with 15 bases sitting between them. This CDR3 is CASSEDFTSETQYF. As DNA, the CDR3 is TGTGCCAGCTCAGAAGACTTCACCTCGGAGACCCAGTACTTC. Full variable domain (missing parts from reference TRBV18 and TRBJ2-5): NAGVMQNPRHLVRRRGQEARLRCSPMKGHSHVYWYRQLPEEGLKFMVYLQKENIIDESGMPKERFSAEFPKEGPSILRIQQVVRGDSAAYFCASSEDFTSETQYFGPGTRLLVL.

The J gene is TRBJ2-3, the V gene TRBV7-2, with unresolved D. The ends were cut back, 1 base at V and 7 bases at J, with 6 bases in the middle. Germline V gene sequence: CDR1 SGHTA, CDR2 FQGNSA. This CDR3 has 12 amino acids. DNA of the CDR3: TGTGCCAGCAGCTTAGAGCTACATACGCAGTATTTT. Amino acids: CASSLELHTQYF.

There are a few counts of this clone. The chain has TRBV5-4 and TRBJ2-1; TRBD1 aligns across 8 bases. The CDR3 loop spans 17 amino acids. The trim removed 5 bases at V and 4 bases at J, leaving 14 bases unmatched. CDR1 is SGHNT, CDR2 YYREEE, per germline (reference sequence). The CDR3 region has the DNA TGTGCCAGCAGTTCTGACCGAGGACAGGGTTTATACAATGAGCAGTTCTTC. It codes for CASSSDRGQGLYNEQFF.

The rearrangement joins TRBV4-1 to TRBJ1-1; D not certain. This CDR3 contains 16 residues. The V end lost 0 bases, the J end lost 1 base, and 12 bases lay between the germline ends. CDR1 is MGHRA, CDR2 YSYEKL, per germline. Written as DNA, the CDR3 is TGCGCCAGCAGCCAAGATGGAGTCAGAGAGAACACTGAAGCTTTCTTT. Protein product: CASSQDGVRENTEAFF.

The V call is TRBV12-3 or TRBV12-4, the J call TRBJ1-1; perhaps TRBD1 as D (5 bases). This CDR3 comprises 13 residues. Trimming took off 5 bases at V and 3 bases at J, with 10 bases between the two ends. The CDR3: CASSPGDYTEAFF. The CDR3 DNA reads as TGTGCCAGCAGTCCGGGGGACTACACTGAAGCTTTCTTT.

This chain connects TRBV10-1 to TRBJ1-5; 7 bases agree with TRBD1. V was pared by 5 bases and J by 7 bases, with 5 bases of the junction left unmatched. The CDR3 loop spans 13 amino acids. Germline V gene sequence: CDR1 WNHNN, CDR2 SYGVQD (reference sequence). Written as DNA, the CDR3 is TGCGCCAGCAGTCAGGGGGTCGGGCAGCCCCAGCATTTT. It is translated as CASSQGVGQPQHF.

This chain connects TRBV29-1 to TRBJ1-1; a possible D gene is TRBD1 (6 bases). The CDR3 totals 13 residues. In germline, CDR1 is SQVTM, CDR2 ANQGSEA. V lost 3 bases, J lost 1 base, and 9 bases lay in between. CDR3 region: CSVDRGKNTEAFF. The CDR3 DNA reads TGCAGCGTTGACAGGGGAAAGAACACTGAAGCTTTCTTT.

V gene TRBV6-2 or TRBV6-3 combines with J gene TRBJ1-5; 12 positions match TRBD1. V lost 6 bases, J lost 5 bases, and 5 bases stayed unmatched. The CDR3 loop spans 15 amino acids. Germline V gene lookup returns CDR1 MNHEY and CDR2 SVGEGT. The CDR3 protein is CASSRDRGLDQPQHF. For the CDR3, the DNA is TGTGCCAGCAGCCGGGACAGGGGGCTTGATCAGCCCCAGCATTTT.

This clone has just one count. The V and J genes are TRBV7-9 and TRBJ2-3; the match to TRBD1 covers 8 bases. V was clipped by 8 bases and J by 0 bases; unmatched bases: 7. This CDR3 has 15 amino acids. Germline values: CDR1 SEHNR, CDR2 FQNEAQ (reference sequence). The CDR3 sequence is CASSTGTGSTDTQYF. CDR3 nucleotide sequence: TGTGCCAGCTCAACCGGGACAGGCAGCACAGATACGCAGTATTTT. Variable domain in full (rest from reference TRBV7-9 and TRBJ2-3): DTGVSQNPRHKITKRGQNVTFRCDPISEHNRLYWYRQTLGQGPEFLTYFQNEAQLEKSRLLSDRFSAERPKGSFSTLEIQRTEQGDSAMYLCASSTGTGSTDTQYFGPGTRLTVL.

The V and J genes are TRBV27 and TRBJ1-6; 10 bases line up with TRBD1. This CDR3 is 16 amino acids long. Per germline, CDR1 MNHEY and CDR2 SMNVEV (reference sequence). With 6 bases clipped from V and 3 bases from J, the junction kept 5 bases outside the gene matches. Written as DNA, the CDR3 is TGTGCCAGCAGCTTGGGACAGGGGTACTATAATTCACCCCTCCACTTT. Its translation is CASSLGQGYYNSPLHF.

The chain employs TRBV19 and TRBJ1-5; D remains unclear. Germline V gene sequence: CDR1 LNHDA, CDR2 SQIVND (reference sequence). V was cut by 7 bases and J by 8 bases, with 6 bases left in between. The CDR3 covers 10 residues. The CDR3 spells CASNREPQHF. Written as DNA, the CDR3 is TGTGCCAGTAATCGGGAGCCCCAGCATTTT.

This chain uses TRBV18 with TRBJ1-1; 8 bases map to TRBD1. CDR3 length: 16 amino acids. V lost 2 bases, J lost 2 bases, and 7 bases stayed unmatched. Looked up from germline, CDR1 is KGHSH and CDR2 is LQKENI. In DNA, the CDR3 is TGTGCCAGCTCACCAAGCGGGGCAGGGGGCAACACTGAAGCTTTCTTT. Encoded protein: CASSPSGAGGNTEAFF.

The J gene is TRBJ2-7, the V gene TRBV24-1; TRBD1 matches 7 bases. The CDR3 has 14 residues. Trimming removed 8 bases from V and 3 bases from J; junction bases left unmatched: 9. Germline V CDR1 and CDR2: KGHDR, SFDVKD. The CDR3 sequence: CATKSRQGSYEQYF. The CDR3 region has the DNA TGTGCCACCAAATCCAGACAGGGTAGCTACGAGCAGTACTTC.

In nucleotides, the CDR3 is TGTGCCAGCAGTTTATCCGGGGAAGAGCAGTTCTTC. This codes for CASSLSGEEQFF. V usage is TRBV27 and J usage is TRBJ2-1; weak D call: TRBD2 (5 bases). Germline loops: CDR1 MNHEY, CDR2 SMNVEV (reference sequence). The V end was cut by 0 bases, the J end by 10 bases, with 7 bases between. CDR3 length equals 12 residues.

V is TRBV6-1 and J is TRBJ2-7; the match to TRBD1 covers 7 bases. Germline V CDR1 and CDR2: MNHNS, SASEGT. With 3 bases clipped from V and 5 bases from J, the junction kept 7 bases outside the gene matches. The CDR3 is made up of 14 amino acids. CDR3 bases: TGTGCCAGCAGTGAGGCAGGGGGTGTCGACGAGCAGTACTTC. It yields the protein CASSEAGGVDEQYF.

V usage is TRBV19 and J usage is TRBJ2-2; 9 bases are a match to TRBD1. CDR3 size: 14 residues. Germline lookup yields CDR1 LNHDA and CDR2 SQIVND (reference sequence). With 9 bases clipped from V and 4 bases from J, the junction kept 6 bases outside the gene matches. The CDR3 DNA sequence: TGTGCCAGCCACGGGGACAGGGTCACCGGGGAGCTGTTTTTT. Its protein product is CASHGDRVTGELFF.

The V call is TRBV5-1, the J call TRBJ1-2, with TRBD1 as a possible D gene (6 bases). The CDR3 length is 16 residues. CDR1 and CDR2 (germline): SGHRS, YFSETQ. The ends were cut back, 6 bases at V and 4 bases at J, with 22 bases in the middle. The CDR3 DNA sequence: TGCGCCAGCAAAGAAACTTCTGAGGGGGTATCCTATGGCTACACCTTC. Amino acids: CASKETSEGVSYGYTF. The whole variable domain, remainder taken from reference TRBV5-1 and TRBJ1-2, is KAGVTQTPRYLIKTRGQQVTLSCSPISGHRSVSWYQQTPGQGLQFLFEYFSETQRNKGNFPGRFSGRQFSNSRSEMNVSTLELGDSALYLCASKETSEGVSYGYTFGSGTRLTVV.

V usage is TRBV11-1 and J usage is TRBJ2-3, with 9 bases aligning to TRBD2. The CDR3 covers 15 residues. The V gene end was trimmed by 3 bases and the J gene end by 3 bases; junction bases not matched to a gene: 4. Germline CDR1 and CDR2: SGHAT and FQDESV (reference sequence). The CDR3 spells CASSFVSGGTDTQYF. DNA of the CDR3: TGTGCCAGCAGCTTTGTGAGCGGGGGGACAGATACGCAGTATTTT.

This clone was recorded once. The V call is TRBV2, the J call TRBJ1-2; no clear D gene. CDR3 size: 14 residues. Germline-derived CDR1 and CDR2 are SNHLY and FYNNEI. Trimming took off 2 bases at V and 4 bases at J, with 11 bases between the two ends. The CDR3, as DNA: TGTGCCAGCAGTGAAATCCCCAGACTCTATGGCTACACCTTC. Amino acids: CASSEIPRLYGYTF. Full variable domain (rest looked up from reference TRBV2 and TRBJ1-2): EPEVTQTPSHQVTQMGQEVILRCVPISNHLYFYWYRQILGQKVEFLVSFYNNEISEKSEIFDDQFSVERPDGSNFTLKIRSTKLEDSAMYFCASSEIPRLYGYTFGSGTRLTVV.

The V gene is TRBV12-3 or TRBV12-4, the J gene TRBJ2-5; no reliable D call. This CDR3 has 12 amino acids. V was shortened by 5 bases and J by 0 bases, with 4 bases between the two germline ends. The CDR3 reads CASSPDQETQYF. The CDR3 DNA sequence: TGTGCCAGCAGTCCGGACCAAGAGACCCAGTACTTC.

The rearrangement links TRBV12-3 or TRBV12-4 to TRBJ1-5; TRBD1 agrees at 7 bases. The CDR3 contains 13 residues. Unmatched junction bases numbered 0, after V lost 5 bases and J lost 2 bases. CDR3: CASSGQGNQPQHF. The CDR3 DNA is TGTGCCAGCAGTGGACAGGGCAATCAGCCCCAGCATTTT.

This clone showed up just a few times. The rearrangement uses TRBV7-6 and TRBJ2-3, with 7 bases identical to TRBD2. V was pared by 1 base and J by 4 bases, with 5 bases of the junction left unmatched. Germline-derived CDR1 and CDR2 are SGHVS and FNYEAQ. The CDR3 length is 15 residues. This chain's CDR3 is CASSLGTSSSDTQYF. CDR3 DNA: TGTGCCAGCAGCTTAGGGACTAGTAGCTCAGATACGCAGTATTTT.